A selection of T cell receptor beta chains follows, all from one sample in a study of blood T cell repertoires in COVID-19. Measured with immunoSEQ multiplex PCR; TCRdb has only the in-frame clones, and not every one. The sample yields 60,000 to 90,000 clones, approximately 90% seen once. Sequencing used peripheral blood. The receptor source for this set is a woman older than 75 with active or convalescent COVID-19. The conserved cysteine and the conserved F or W are not part of the CDR3 here.

TRBJ2-3 TRBV14 ASSPWGVGTDTQY
TRBJ2-7 TRBV30 AWKTAYEQY
TRBJ2-5 TRBV6-2/TRBV6-3 ASSYLGSGGETQY
TRBJ1-2 TRBV7-3 ASSPFTGGGYT
TRBJ2-5 TRBV18 ASSPPAGEGEETQY
TRBJ2-6 TRBV7-9 ASSVASSGANVLT
TRBJ2-7 TRBV18 ASSPGLAYEQY
TRBJ2-7 TRBV2 ASREIIQGTYEQY
TRBJ1-2 TRBV7-2 ASSWGQGYGYT
TRBJ2-7 TRBV20-1 SARGPEQY
TRBJ2-4 TRBV7-2 ASSWAPGMGDIQY
TRBJ2-1 TRBV6-5 ASQSGGADNEQF
TRBJ1-3 TRBV6-5 ASMNRGNTIY
TRBJ2-1 TRBV3-1/TRBV3-2 ASSRMGQGAHDEQF
TRBJ1-2 TRBV10-3 AISVAQKNYGYT
TRBJ2-2 TRBV5-4 ASSPGTSRDTGELF
TRBJ2-3 TRBV20-1 SAPRWDTQY
TRBJ2-7 TRBV7-2 ASNLLAGGAGEQY
TRBJ2-1 TRBV10-3 AISGLAGAIHNEQF
TRBJ1-5 TRBV7-8 ATTTSFENQPQH
TRBJ2-1 TRBV5-1 ASSLSHGTSGVNEQF
TRBJ2-7 TRBV4-1 ASSQGFQSYEQY
TRBJ2-5 TRBV7-9 ASSPWSKRQRGAWETQY
TRBJ2-3 TRBV7-2 ASSLPDTQY
TRBJ1-5 TRBV20-1 SASSTSNQPQH
TRBJ2-5 TRBV4-1 ASSLSGGGGAETQY
TRBJ2-5 TRBV21-1 ASSKLYSDSVETQY
TRBJ2-3 TRBV11-2 ASRLSGTRADTQY
TRBJ2-1 TRBV5-1 ASSLGLGLSYNEQF
TRBJ2-3 TRBV9 ASSSHASDTQY
TRBJ2-3 TRBV11-3 ASSAGVAGGSTDTQY
TRBJ2-5 TRBV7-2 ASSLARTGSQETQY
TRBJ2-7 TRBV19 ASRPGTVGEQY
TRBJ1-6 TRBV27 ASSLDRGNSPLH
TRBJ2-1 TRBV7-3 ASSPGDLGEQF
TRBJ2-5 TRBV29-1 SVGQGPETQY
TRBJ1-4 TRBV4-1 ASSRMSATNEKLF
TRBJ1-4 TRBV5-1 ASSLTGASGEKLF
TRBJ2-4 TRBV5-4 ASSSGQGKAKNIQY
TRBJ2-7 TRBV5-1 ASSLTGGYEQY
TRBJ1-3 TRBV10-3 AISDVRAGNTIY
TRBJ2-1 TRBV11-2 ASSYPGQPSVSYNEQF
TRBJ1-1 TRBV4-1 ASSQLAGGMNTEAF
TRBJ1-4 TRBV6-5 ASSYSGDRAI
TRBJ1-1 TRBV9 ASSVGGYTEAF
TRBJ2-1 TRBV5-1 ASSLGDTNNEQF
TRBJ2-2 TRBV2 ASNTGLAGTGELF
TRBJ1-3 TRBV10-3 AISESVNTIY
TRBJ1-5 TRBV5-4 ASSLGPSIPGGISNQPQH
TRBJ2-7 TRBV10-3 AISAGQGADEQY
TRBJ2-2 TRBV10-2 ASSQGAVEANTGELF
TRBJ2-7 TRBV28 ASGSEQY